One sample yielded the 2 T cell receptor beta chains listed below, sequenced in a study of T cells after yellow fever vaccination. MiXCR, applied by TCRdb to the 5' RACE reads, yields one record per CDR3 protein. This sample has about 370,000 distinct CDR3 sequences; roughly 10% occur once, and the top ten carry less than 20%. This sample comprised PBMCs, obtained on the day of the first yellow fever vaccination. These receptors were collected from a man aged 18 to 29 who received the YFV17D yellow fever vaccine.

This clonotype showed up just a few times. The rearrangement uses TRBV29-1 and TRBJ2-3; the match to TRBD1 covers 9 bases. This CDR3 comprises 15 residues. V lost 4 bases, J lost 5 bases, and 10 bases stayed unmatched. CDR1 and CDR2 from the germline V gene are SQVTM and ANQGSEA. CDR3 loop: CSVGEQGARVDTQYF. Here the CDR3 DNA reads TGCAGCGTTGGGGAACAGGGGGCGAGGGTAGATACGCAGTATTTT.

This chain joins TRBV4-3 and TRBJ2-1, with D uncertain. The germline V and J ends were trimmed by 1 base and 4 bases, with 14 bases remaining between them. Germline V gene sequence: CDR1 LGHNA, CDR2 YSLEER. The CDR3 contains 16 residues. The CDR3 coding sequence is TGCGCCAGCAGCCAAGGTGGACCTGGGTATTACAATGAGCAGTTCTTC. Translating it yields CASSQGGPGYYNEQFF.